These 27 T cell receptor beta chains were sequenced from one sample in a study of T cells in Graves' hyperthyroidism and ophthalmopathy. Regions amplified from RNA transcripts were the TCR beta CDR3 regions. First-round RT-PCR targeting the TCR CDR3 was performed with the HTBI primer set. TCRdb processed the multiplex PCR reads anew with MiXCR; each CDR3 protein has one entry. The sample includes 220,000 or so distinct CDR3 sequences, roughly 15% of them seen just once. The sequenced material came from blood. These receptors were taken from a young woman with Graves' ophthalmopathy.

This clonotype has a count of ten or more. The chain is built from TRBV12-3 or TRBV12-4 and TRBJ1-1; D is ambiguous. The length of the CDR3 is 14 residues. V was clipped by 3 bases and J by 2 bases, with 10 bases between them. CDR3 sequence (DNA): TGTGCCAGCAGTTTCCTCGGACCCAACACTGAAGCTTTCTTT. Its translation: CASSFLGPNTEAFF.

There are many counts of this clonotype. The chain combines TRBV6-2 or TRBV6-3 with TRBJ1-1, with D uncertain. V lost 2 bases, J lost 5 bases, and 9 bases lay in between. This CDR3 contains 13 residues. Germline V gives CDR1 MNHEY, CDR2 SVGEGT. This chain's CDR3 is CASSYGPRTEAFF. CDR3 coding DNA: TGTGCCAGCAGTTACGGTCCGAGGACTGAAGCTTTCTTT.

The J gene is TRBJ1-3, the V gene TRBV5-4, with D unclear. V gave up 4 bases and J gave up 4 bases, with 15 bases separating them. Germline CDR1 reads SGHNT; CDR2 reads YYREEE (reference sequence). This CDR3 contains 15 residues. The CDR3 DNA reads TGTGCCAGCAGCCATGACGCCGGGTCGGGAAACACCATATATTTT. Translating gives CASSHDAGSGNTIYF.

This clonotype was seen at least ten times. The V gene is TRBV10-1, the J gene TRBJ2-3; 7 bases fit TRBD2. There are 16 residues in the CDR3. Germline trimming cut 0 bases from V and 2 bases from J; bases unmatched to any gene: 5. Germline CDR1 reads WNHNN; CDR2 reads SYGVQD (reference sequence). CDR3 sequence reads: CASSESAGRVTDTQYF. The CDR3 DNA reads TGCGCCAGCAGTGAGTCGGCGGGGAGGGTCACAGATACGCAGTATTTT.

The V and J genes are TRBV6-1 and TRBJ1-1, with D possibly TRBD1 on 5 matching bases. From germline, CDR1 is MNHNS and CDR2 SASEGT. The CDR3 totals 13 residues. V gave up 8 bases and J gave up 4 bases, with 14 bases separating them. The CDR3 loop is CASGGIWITEAFF. DNA of the CDR3: TGTGCCAGCGGGGGGATTTGGATCACTGAAGCTTTCTTT.

This clonotype was seen many times. The chain couples TRBV3-1 to TRBJ2-5; 8 nucleotides align to TRBD2. With V trimmed by 2 bases and J by 4 bases, 12 bases remained unmatched. CDR3 length: 17 residues. Germline assignment: CDR1 LGHDT and CDR2 YNNKEL (reference sequence). The CDR3 bases are TGTGCCAGCAGCCAACCCCCGAGGCTAGCGGGCCCAGAGACCCAGTACTTC. Encoded protein: CASSQPPRLAGPETQYF.

This clonotype showed up many times. The chain couples TRBV25-1 to TRBJ2-5; no clear D. The CDR3 runs to 13 residues. V was clipped by 1 base and J by 5 bases, with 8 bases between them. The germline V gene has CDR1 MGHDK and CDR2 SYGVNS. DNA for the CDR3: TGTGCCAGCAGTGAATCTATTGGGGAGACCCAGTACTTC. Translated: CASSESIGETQYF.

This clonotype was recorded many times. This chain connects TRBV19 to TRBJ2-1; 11 bases match TRBD2. Germline values: CDR1 LNHDA, CDR2 SQIVND (reference sequence). Trimming at V came to 6 bases and at J to 0 bases, leaving 16 bases not matched to a gene. This CDR3 comprises 20 residues. CDR3 nucleotide sequence: TGTGCCAGTAGCCCCCCGGGACTAGCGGTGATTGGAAGCTCCTACAATGAGCAGTTCTTC. Protein sequence: CASSPPGLAVIGSSYNEQFF.

This clonotype was recorded many times. The V gene is TRBV29-1, the J gene TRBJ2-7, with a possible D match to TRBD2 (6 bases). CDR1 SQVTM and CDR2 ANQGSEA come from the germline V gene. The V and J ends lost 5 bases and 4 bases respectively, with 12 bases between them. CDR3 length: 12 residues. Here the CDR3 DNA reads TGCAGCGTTTGGGGGGTTTCTTACGAGCAGTACTTC. Translating gives CSVWGVSYEQYF.

CDR3 sequence (DNA): TGTGCCAGCAGCCAAGGCAGGGGGTACACCGGGGAGCTGTTTTTT. Residues: CASSQGRGYTGELFF. J is TRBJ2-2 and V is TRBV14; TRBD1 matches 7 bases. Trimming took 1 base from V and 3 from J; bases not matched to a gene: 2. This CDR3 spans 15 amino acids. CDR1 SGHDN and CDR2 FVKESK come from the germline V gene. The full variable domain, completed using reference TRBV14 and TRBJ2-2, is EAGVTQFPSHSVIEKGQTVTLRCDPISGHDNLYWYRRVMGKEIKFLLHFVKESKQDESGMPNNRFLAERTGGTYSTLKVQPAELEDSGVYFCASSQGRGYTGELFFGEGSRLTVL.

Many counts were recorded for this clonotype. The chain has TRBV6-1 and TRBJ2-7; 8 nucleotides match TRBD2. The CDR3 has 15 residues. Germline lookup yields CDR1 MNHNS and CDR2 SASEGT. The ends lost 5 bases at V and 1 base at J; junction bases unmatched: 7. The CDR3 sequence: CASSSPRGGSYEQYF. The CDR3 DNA follows: TGTGCCAGCAGTTCCCCTCGCGGGGGGTCCTACGAGCAGTACTTC.

This clonotype was observed at least ten times. Here the CDR3 reads CASTFGQPINYGYTF. The DNA of the CDR3 is TGTGCCAGCACCTTCGGACAGCCTATTAACTATGGCTACACCTTC. The rearrangement uses TRBV28 and TRBJ1-2, with D perhaps matching TRBD1 (6 bases). CDR3 size: 15 residues. The V gene lost 7 bases and the J gene lost 1 base, with 16 bases spanning the gap. Germline V lookup: CDR1 MDHEN, CDR2 SYDVKM.

The V call is TRBV29-1, the J call TRBJ2-1, with 11 nucleotides matching TRBD2. The V gene's germline CDR1 is SQVTM and CDR2 ANQGSEA. The CDR3 has 17 residues. Unmatched junction bases numbered 11, after V lost 7 bases and J lost 0 bases. The CDR3: CSAPGLAEGSSYNEQFF. The CDR3 region has the DNA TGCAGCGCACCGGGACTAGCGGAGGGGAGCTCCTACAATGAGCAGTTCTTC.

In this sample, this clonotype turned up many times. J is TRBJ1-6 and V is TRBV11-2, with D perhaps matching TRBD1 (5 bases). Germline V gene sequence: CDR1 SGHAT, CDR2 FQNNGV. Between the trimmed V and J ends, which lost 4 bases and 5 bases, there was a span of 9 bases. CDR3 length equals 14 residues. The CDR3 spells CASSSRQNNSPLHF. CDR3 in DNA: TGTGCCAGCAGCTCTAGACAGAATAATTCACCCCTCCACTTT.

This clonotype occurred many times. The chain uses TRBV4-3 and TRBJ2-1; D not resolved. The V end was cut by 1 base, the J end by 3 bases, with 10 bases between. Germline CDR1 and CDR2: LGHNA and YSLEER. There are 15 residues in the CDR3. The CDR3 region has the DNA TGCGCCAGCAGCCAAGTCGGCAGGAGCTACAATGAGCAGTTCTTC. Residues: CASSQVGRSYNEQFF.

The rearrangement uses TRBV7-9 and TRBJ1-4; D call uncertain. The CDR3 sequence is 14 residues long. V lost 5 bases and J lost 0, with 7 bases in between. Germline CDR1 reads SEHNR; CDR2 reads FQNEAQ (reference sequence). DNA of the CDR3: TGTGCCAGCAGCCCCATAACAACTAATGAAAAACTGTTTTTT. Protein: CASSPITTNEKLFF.

The genes are TRBV29-1 and TRBJ1-1; 10 bases line up with TRBD1. Germline V gene sequence: CDR1 SQVTM, CDR2 ANQGSEA. J was trimmed by 5 bases and V by 6 bases; bases with no gene match: 6. The CDR3 consists of 13 residues. This CDR3 is CSVFRTGGTEAFF. The CDR3 nucleotides read TGCAGCGTCTTTAGGACAGGGGGGACTGAAGCTTTCTTT. The full variable domain, its missing parts supplied by reference TRBV29-1 and TRBJ1-1, is SAVISQKPSRDICQRGTSLTIQCQVDSQVTMMFWYRQQPGQSLTLIATANQGSEATYESGFVIDKFPISRPNLTFSTLTVSNMSPEDSSIYLCSVFRTGGTEAFFGQGTRLTVV.

This chain links TRBV13 with TRBJ2-5; the D is unclear. This CDR3 is 12 amino acids long. CDR1 and CDR2 from the germline V gene are PRHDT and FYEKMQ (reference sequence). Trimming removed 5 bases from V and 7 bases from J, with 11 bases in between. The CDR3 loop reads CASSAGLGTQYF. The CDR3 DNA reads TGTGCCAGCAGCGCCGGGCTAGGGACCCAGTACTTC. Supplemented by reference TRBV13 and TRBJ2-5, the full variable domain reads AAGVIQSPRHLIKEKRETATLKCYPIPRHDTVYWYQQGPGQDPQFLISFYEKMQSDKGSIPDRFSAQQFSDYHSELNMSSLELGDSALYFCASSAGLGTQYFGPGTRLLVL.

This clonotype was observed many times. The genes are TRBV30 and TRBJ1-4; D is uncertain. Trimming removed 2 bases from V and 6 bases from J, with 10 bases in between. The CDR3 runs to 13 residues. Germline assignment: CDR1 GTSNPN and CDR2 SVGIG (reference sequence). CDR3 in amino acids: CAWSSGRDEKLFF. Written as DNA, the CDR3 is TGTGCCTGGAGTTCCGGACGGGATGAAAAACTGTTTTTT.

The rearrangement links TRBV7-9 to TRBJ2-5, with TRBD2 matching over 10 bases. J gave up 5 bases and V 4 bases, and 7 bases lay outside the gene matches. The germline gives CDR1 SEHNR, CDR2 FQNEAQ (reference sequence). The CDR3 loop spans 15 amino acids. The CDR3 DNA reads TGTGCCAGCAGCTCTACAGCGGGGGGGCGGGAGACCCAGTACTTC. Translated: CASSSTAGGRETQYF.

In its sample, this clonotype was seen many times. The V call is TRBV11-3, the J call TRBJ2-3; D not certain. The germline V gene encodes CDR1 SGHNT and CDR2 YENEEA. The CDR3 loop spans 14 amino acids. Trimming stripped 6 bases from V and 0 bases from J, with 10 bases between. DNA for the CDR3: TGTGCCAGCAGGCGCCTAGGGAGCACAGATACGCAGTATTTT. Translating gives CASRRLGSTDTQYF.

This clonotype turned up a few times. A much larger clonotype is one base distant, so this may be a read error. The chain employs TRBV7-9 and TRBJ1-4, with a weak D call TRBD1 (5 bases). This CDR3 comprises 16 residues. Germline CDR1 is SEHNR and CDR2 is FQNEAQ (reference sequence). The V end was cut by 5 bases, the J end by 8 bases, with 21 bases between. CDR3 sequence: CASSTGKRGGEEKLFF. The DNA for the CDR3 is TGTGCCAGCAGCACCGGAAAGAGGGGAGGTGAGGAAAAACTGTTTTTT. Variable domain in full (rest from reference TRBV7-9 and TRBJ1-4): DTGVSQNPRHKITKRGQNVTFRCDPISEHNRLYWYRQTLGQGPEFLTYFQNEAQLEKSRLLSDRFSAERPKGSFSTLEIQRTEQGDSAMYLCASSTGKRGGEEKLFFGSGTQLSVL.

This clonotype was seen more than once but under ten times. This chain joins TRBV7-2 and TRBJ2-5; TRBD2 is a possible D gene (6 bases). Trimming removed 5 bases from V and 10 bases from J, with 17 bases in between. This CDR3 has 13 residues. CDR1 SGHTA and CDR2 FQGNSA come from the germline V gene. The CDR3, as DNA: TGTGCCAGCAGCCCCACACCGGGGGTCCACCAGTACTTC. Its translation: CASSPTPGVHQYF. Combining the CDR3 with reference TRBV7-2 and TRBJ2-5 gives the whole variable domain GAGVSQSPSNKVTEKGKDVELRCDPISGHTALYWYRQSLGQGLEFLIYFQGNSAPDKSGLPSDRFSAERTGGSVSTLTIQRTQQEDSAVYLCASSPTPGVHQYFGPGTRLLVL.

The rearrangement joins TRBV7-9 to TRBJ2-7, with D unresolved. V was clipped by 5 bases and J by 4 bases, with 6 bases between them. The CDR3 is 11 residues long. From germline, CDR1 is SEHNR and CDR2 FQNEAQ (reference sequence). The CDR3 reads CASSPRYEQYF. In DNA, the CDR3 is TGTGCCAGCAGCCCCAGATACGAGCAGTACTTC.

This clonotype has ten or more counts. This chain links TRBV28 with TRBJ1-6; 11 positions match TRBD1. Germline CDR1 reads MDHEN; CDR2 reads SYDVKM. There are 15 residues in the CDR3. Trimming removed 6 bases from V and 10 bases from J; junction bases left unmatched: 8. The CDR3 DNA follows: TGTGCCAGCAGCCAACCGGGACAGGGGGGCTCACCCCTCCACTTT. It translates to CASSQPGQGGSPLHF.

This clonotype was seen at least ten times. This rearrangement joins TRBV20-1 to TRBJ2-5; D is unclear. Germline V gives CDR1 DFQATT, CDR2 SNEGSKA (reference sequence). The CDR3 is 12 residues long. The ends were cut back, 3 bases at V and 5 bases at J, with 10 bases in the middle. The CDR3 spells CSARIGVETQYF. DNA for the CDR3: TGCAGTGCTAGGATAGGAGTGGAGACCCAGTACTTC.

The table lists this clonotype with many counts. V gene TRBV12-3 or TRBV12-4 combines with J gene TRBJ2-1; 8 bases are shared with TRBD1. Trimming at V came to 5 bases and at J to 5 bases, leaving 11 bases not matched to a gene. CDR3 length: 16 residues. DNA of the CDR3: TGTGCCAGCAGTCGACTGACAGGGGTATCAAACAATGAGCAGTTCTTC. Translating it yields CASSRLTGVSNNEQFF.